These 7 T cell receptor beta chains share one sample of origin, sequenced in a study of early T cells in non-severe SARS-CoV-2 infection. Using its own MiXCR run on the 5' RACE reads, TCRdb lists one record per CDR3 protein. The table includes 43,000 or so distinct CDR3 sequences, 4% detected once. The specimen sequenced was whole blood. The receptors derive from an adult who was a healthcare worker with PCR-confirmed SARS-CoV-2 infection or an uninfected control (not recorded which).

Many counts were recorded for this clonotype. The V gene is TRBV5-4, the J gene TRBJ2-1; D might be TRBD1 or TRBD2, each matching 5 bases. CDR1 SGHNT and CDR2 YYREEE come from the germline V gene (reference sequence). Trimming cost V 6 bases and J 12 bases, with 16 bases left between them. This CDR3 has 12 residues. CDR3 DNA: TGTGCCAGCATTGACCCTGGGGGTTGGCAGTTCTTC. Protein sequence: CASIDPGGWQFF.

J is TRBJ1-3 and V is TRBV5-1; D ambiguous. The germline CDR1 and CDR2 sequences are SGHRS and YFSETQ. The CDR3 has 13 amino acids. Trimming took off 7 bases at V and 1 base at J, with 9 bases between the two ends. The CDR3: CASGNGSGNTIYF. CDR3 DNA sequence: TGCGCCAGCGGTAATGGGTCTGGAAACACCATATATTTT.

In this sample, this clonotype turned up many times. The V call is TRBV30, the J call TRBJ1-1; TRBD1 might be the D (5 bases). The CDR3 length is 13 residues. V was cut by 5 bases and J by 2 bases, with 12 bases left in between. Germline V CDR1 and CDR2: GTSNPN, SVGIG (reference sequence). Here the CDR3 DNA reads TGTGCCTGGTCTCGGGACGTAAACACTGAAGCTTTCTTT. This encodes CAWSRDVNTEAFF.

This clonotype has more than one count but fewer than ten. The V and J genes are TRBV3-1 and TRBJ2-5; D is unclear. V was shortened by 3 bases and J by 4 bases, with 6 bases between the two germline ends. The CDR3 contains 12 residues. The germline V gene encodes CDR1 LGHDT and CDR2 YNNKEL (reference sequence). The CDR3 nucleotides read TGTGCCAGCAGCCAGCGTGGAGAGACCCAGTACTTC. Encoded protein: CASSQRGETQYF.

In its sample, this clonotype ranks as medium-sized. DNA for the CDR3: TGCAGTGCTCTGGGAAACAGGGGACTGTACAATGAGCAGTTCTTC. Residues: CSALGNRGLYNEQFF. This chain links TRBV20-1 with TRBJ2-1; possibly TRBD1 for D (7 bases). CDR3 length: 15 amino acids. The V gene's germline CDR1 is DFQATT and CDR2 SNEGSKA (reference sequence). The germline V and J ends were trimmed by 5 bases and 4 bases, with 18 bases remaining between them.

The chain recombines TRBV29-1 with TRBJ2-1; 7 bases fit TRBD1. This CDR3 spans 16 amino acids. Germline V gives CDR1 SQVTM, CDR2 ANQGSEA. Trimming removed 8 bases from V and 8 bases from J; junction bases left unmatched: 21. The CDR3: CSSAPTRQGVVHEQFF. DNA of the CDR3: TGCAGCTCAGCTCCGACTCGTCAGGGGGTGGTACATGAGCAGTTCTTC.

This chain uses TRBV5-1 with TRBJ2-2, with D tentatively TRBD2 (5 bases). The CDR3 length is 15 residues. Germline V gene lookup returns CDR1 SGHRS and CDR2 YFSETQ. Trimming left V 0 bases short and J 7 bases short, with 13 bases between. CDR3 residues: CASSLGTVNYGELFF. CDR3 sequence (DNA): TGCGCCAGCAGCTTGGGGACTGTAAACTACGGGGAGCTGTTTTTT.